This entry features one T cell receptor (beta chain) sequence. Which antigen it targets is not known. Base qualities are not recorded, but no much larger clone differs from it by a single base. Here V drops 3 bases and J drops 2 bases, and the junction holds 7 bases not matched to any gene. The germline V gene (reference sequence) specifies GTSNPN as CDR1 and SVGIG as CDR2. The CDR3 covers 15 residues, taking in both the cysteine and the phenylalanine. Just the 45-base CDR3 DNA is kept, in frame starting at base 1. This entry belongs to a study of shared clonotypes between healthy human individuals (dated by TCRdb to between 2020 and 2021). Study-level background: The cohort included a few men and a couple of women between 18 and 49 years of age. The study deeply sequenced blood TCR repertoires of five healthy adults to estimate repertoire size and the extent of clonotype sharing between individuals. Different laboratories and diverse techniques were used to prepare libraries and sequence TCR repertoires, to increase sequencing depth and limit assay-specific biases. Per donor, leukapheresis produced somewhere between about 0.85 and 8.9 billion PBMCs.

Using the deep immunoSEQ assay, TCR CDR3 regions were amplified from genomic DNA by multiplex PCR. Extracted genomic DNA from each cell subset was spread evenly across all wells of several immunoSEQ 96-well plates, with each plate serving as a replicate. For unsorted PBMC, around 300 ng genomic DNA, equal to tens of thousands of T cell genomes, was loaded into each replicate PCR. Genomic DNA from unsorted PBMC was sequenced over ten immunoSEQ deep assay plates. Purified libraries were quantified with a Qubit 3.0 fluorometer, sized on a Bioanalyzer 2100, and re-quantified with the KAPA Library Quantification kit. Each immunoSEQ 96-well plate was sequenced on its own single-read 150-cycle Illumina NextSeq 550 flow cell. Under the source paper's analysis protocol: Because only junctional sequences without quality scores were contained in the immunoSEQ output, filtering matching that applied to full-length reads could not be performed. To assign V/J genes and CDR3, sequences were annotated against IMGT germline references using PyIR, a Python wrapper for IgBLAST v1.9. Reads with weak V/J assignments (E-value above 1e-6), missing CDR3, stop codons, out-of-frame junctions, or ambiguous translated residues were removed. V3J clonotypes were defined by identical inferred V gene, J gene, and CDR3 amino acid sequence. The percentage overlap between two repertoires was calculated by dividing the number of shared unique clonotypes by the size of the smaller repertoire. Three approaches were used to assess repertoire richness: RTK rarefaction, the Chao1 estimator, and Recon v2.1 estimates of unobserved clonotypes. As stored in TCRdb, this immuneACCESS dataset retains in-frame rearrangements with V and J assigned. A fraction of the clones does not appear; measured against another copy, unresolved V genes explain less than half of the discrepancy, and the remainder lacks a known reason. V and J calls and clone size are as listed in that table; D and trimming were resolved from the DNA. The sample records roughly 480,000 clones, roughly 78% of which are singletons. Of the sample, about an eighth is held by the ten largest clones.

General findings and caveats noted by the study authors: Because the study included a small number of donors, the genetic and exposure-history diversity represented was limited. Pairwise subsampling led to the expectation that sequencing depth would affect the degree of clonotype sharing among donors. Sampling was restricted to blood, and TCR repertoires in tissues likely differ from the TCR repertoires found in blood.

Donors were healthy HIV-negative adults with no recently reported acute infections or vaccinations. All donors were Caucasian adults living in Nashville, Tennessee, USA. In the unsorted samples, 85 million to 100 million PBMCs were counted, and genomic DNA was extracted using the QIAamp DNA Blood Mini kit. Blood was obtained by leukapheresis, after which PBMCs were separated by Ficoll-Histopaque density gradient centrifugation and cryopreserved in liquid nitrogen vapor phase. Sample: PBMCs. The chain is made from TRBV30 and TRBJ1-5, with TRBD1 identical over 7 junction bases. The receptor was isolated from a woman in her forties in good health. Some clones in this sample may be carry-over from other donors' samples. The DNA reads as follows: TGTGCCTGGAGCCCAGGGGGATTTGGCAATCAGCCCCAGCATTTT. Its protein reads: CAWSPGGFGNQPQHF.